This T cell receptor beta chain was sequenced in a study of blood T cell repertoires in COVID-19 (dated by TCRdb to about 2020). As for the study more broadly: Samples from collaborators originated in the United States, Italy and Spain and spanned both the acute and convalescent phases of COVID-19. Where HLA class I and class II types were available, the types were taken from metadata supplied by the sample provider, not from assay-based typing. The repertoires were released in a freely available public database intended as a resource for research on the immune response to SARS-CoV-2. The dataset comprised deeply sampled blood TCRbeta repertoires from subjects exposed to, actively infected with, or recovered from COVID-19. The samples were drawn from the first 160 participants of the ongoing ImmuneRACE study and from 1,254 subjects provided by 6 global collaborators. Sample metadata almost always included a de-identified subject ID, COVID-19 status, age in years and sex. The material from the prospective study consisted of cDNA or gDNA derived from T cells, B-cell-depleted T cells, or PBMCs.

TCRbeta CDR3 regions were amplified from genomic DNA by means of the immunoSEQ Assay, a bias-controlled multiplex PCR. The paper's processing steps were these. Within the assay, amplification of reference gene primers was used to estimate how many nucleated cells each sample contained. To quantify the absolute abundance of each unique TCRbeta CDR3 rearrangement, sequence reads were collapsed and filtered. For each sample, productive Simpson clonality was calculated as the square root of Simpson's diversity index over productive rearrangements. TCRdb limited this immuneACCESS table to in-frame rearrangements with V and J called. A share of clones is missing; checked studies link under half to unresolved V genes, and the rest is unexplained. From that table come the V and J calls and clone size; the DNA was used to work out D and trimming. The sample records approximately 240,000 clones, about 90% of which are singletons. The top ten clones comprise roughly 6.3% of the sample.

General study outcomes and caveats: Clinical and demographic metadata were provided uncurated, with the amount varying by source and participant.

Enrolling through a virtual design, the prospective study's participants ranged in age from roughly 18 to 95 years and lived across 20 to 25 United States geographic areas. To assign participants to cohorts, the prospective study relied on clinical history that participants themselves reported in a screening survey and a study questionnaire. Each participant in the prospective study had whole blood, serum and a nasopharyngeal or oropharyngeal swab collected by mobile phlebotomists. Participants in the prospective study had the option to provide additional blood draws and questionnaires over an approximately 2-month period. Prospective study blood samples were shipped either frozen or at room temperature before DNA extraction. Spanning cysteine to phenylalanine, the CDR3 consists of 16 amino acids. Only the CDR3 portion is preserved as DNA: 48 bases, with reading frame beginning at the first base. V drops 3 bases and J drops 5 bases, leaving 20 bases in between. CDR1 and CDR2, per the germline V gene, are SGDLS and YYNGEE.

For this clone: It has no known antigen specificity. No base qualities exist here, and no much larger clone lies one base off it.

Sequenced: PBMCs or T cells enriched from blood (not recorded which). The rearranged segments are TRBV9 and TRBJ1-1; the best D guess is TRBD1, with 6 bases matching. The clonotype comes from a woman aged 25-40 years with acute COVID-19. The CDR3 protein is CASSEPHDGQRTEAFF. The sequenced DNA is TGTGCCAGCAGCGAACCCCACGATGGACAGAGGACTGAAGCTTTCTTT.